These 26 T cell receptor beta chains originate from one sample sequenced in a study of human T cells and chemical hapten exposure. TCRdb fed the RACE reads into MiXCR, producing one record per CDR3 protein. Of 350,000 or so distinct CDR3 sequences listed, about 7% are singletons. Time point reported: patch test 1, 2 weeks after DPC sensitization. The treatment: therapeutic diphenylcyclopropenone sensitization with weekly scalp DPC. Source: whole blood, taken in connection with sensitization to the hapten diphenylcyclopropenone (DPC). The receptors here all came from a woman aged 18-29 years with alopecia areata. Some clones in this sample may be carry-over from other donors' samples.

The V call is TRBV20-1, the J call TRBJ2-7; D gene ambiguous. Trimming took off 3 bases at V and 2 bases at J, with 14 bases between the two ends. The length of the CDR3 is 14 residues. Looked up from germline, CDR1 is DFQATT and CDR2 is SNEGSKA (reference sequence). Here the CDR3 reads CSASGQEATYEQYF. The CDR3, as DNA: TGCAGTGCTAGTGGGCAGGAAGCAACCTACGAGCAGTACTTC.

There are a few counts of this clonotype. V usage is TRBV2 and J usage is TRBJ1-1; D gene ambiguous. The germline gives CDR1 SNHLY, CDR2 FYNNEI. Trimming removed 3 bases from V and 0 bases from J, with 8 bases in between. The CDR3 sequence is 14 residues long. The DNA of the CDR3 is TGTGCCAGCAGTGAGCCCGCCATGAACACTGAAGCTTTCTTT. Protein: CASSEPAMNTEAFF.

This clonotype has ten or more counts. J is TRBJ1-6 and V is TRBV7-9; D is uncertain. Germline loops: CDR1 SEHNR, CDR2 FQNEAQ (reference sequence). CDR3 length: 16 amino acids. V lost 5 bases and J 2 bases, leaving 13 bases between the germline ends. CDR3 amino acids: CASSSPYSPYNSPLHF. CDR3 coding DNA: TGTGCCAGCAGCAGCCCTTACTCGCCCTATAATTCACCCCTCCACTTT.

This clonotype was counted a few times. This chain uses TRBV7-3 with TRBJ2-7; TRBD1 aligns across 8 bases. V was clipped by 5 bases and J by 1 base; unmatched bases: 10. The germline V gene has CDR1 SGHTA and CDR2 FQGTGA. CDR3 length: 16 amino acids. Written as DNA, the CDR3 is TGTGCCAGCAGCGCCCGACAGGGGCTCGCATCCTACGAGCAGTACTTC. Translated: CASSARQGLASYEQYF.

This clonotype was detected many times. This sequence joins TRBV2 and TRBJ2-7, with D maybe TRBD1 (6 bases). Trimming took off 2 bases at V and 5 bases at J, with 10 bases between the two ends. This CDR3 region has 13 residues. In germline, CDR1 is SNHLY, CDR2 FYNNEI. The CDR3 bases are TGTGCCAGCAGTGAATTGGGGGCGCACGAGCAGTACTTC. Protein: CASSELGAHEQYF.

This chain links TRBV11-3 with TRBJ2-6; D may be TRBD1 or TRBD2 (5 bases each). Trimming removed 2 bases from V and 4 bases from J, with 12 bases in between. Germline V gene sequence: CDR1 SGHNT, CDR2 YENEEA. This CDR3 has 16 residues. The CDR3 loop reads CASSLRAGTGANVLTF. The CDR3 DNA reads as TGTGCCAGCAGCTTAAGGGCAGGGACGGGGGCCAACGTCCTGACTTTC.

This clonotype was seen only a few times. The chain has TRBV20-1 and TRBJ1-5; D unclear. V was cut by 5 bases and J by 7 bases, with 12 bases left in between. Germline loops: CDR1 DFQATT, CDR2 SNEGSKA (reference sequence). The CDR3 contains 12 residues. DNA for the CDR3: TGCAGTGCTGGGTTCGAAGGGCAGCCCCAGCATTTT. Translated: CSAGFEGQPQHF.

The rearrangement joins TRBV14 to TRBJ1-1; no firm D call. The V end was cut by 1 base, the J end by 4 bases, with 13 bases between. This CDR3 is 15 amino acids long. Germline CDR1 reads SGHDN; CDR2 reads FVKESK. CDR3 region: CASSQVQWRGTEAFF. The DNA for the CDR3 is TGTGCCAGCAGCCAAGTCCAATGGCGAGGCACTGAAGCTTTCTTT.

In this sample, this clonotype turned up once. The CDR3 bases are TGTGCCACCAGCAGAGGCCTGAGACAGGTGGGGTGGGACACTGAAGCTTTCTTT. It specifies CATSRGLRQVGWDTEAFF. V usage is TRBV15 and J usage is TRBJ1-1; the D gene is possibly TRBD1 (6 bases). Trimming removed 1 base at V and 3 bases at J, with 21 bases between. Germline values: CDR1 LNHNV, CDR2 YYDKDF (reference sequence). This CDR3 is built from 18 residues.

This clonotype showed up just once. The V and J genes are TRBV7-2 and TRBJ1-2; the D gene is possibly TRBD1 (5 bases). This CDR3 has 16 amino acids. Germline CDR1 is SGHTA and CDR2 is FQGNSA. Trimming cost V 5 bases and J 8 bases, with 24 bases left between them. The CDR3 nucleotides are TGTGCCAGCAGCCTCTCTCCCTTGTTAACATGGGACGGCTACACCTTC. Residues: CASSLSPLLTWDGYTF.

The chain couples TRBV29-1 to TRBJ2-7; the D gene is possibly TRBD2 (5 bases). Germline V gene sequence: CDR1 SQVTM, CDR2 ANQGSEA. The CDR3 spans 11 residues. The V end was cut by 2 bases, the J end by 4 bases, with 6 bases between. As DNA, the CDR3 is TGCAGCGTTGAATCGGGGTACGAGCAGTACTTC. This gives the protein CSVESGYEQYF.

In its sample, this clonotype was seen a few times. V and J are TRBV7-8 and TRBJ1-5; D gene ambiguous. The V and J ends lost 1 base and 0 bases respectively, with 10 bases between them. Germline V lookup: CDR1 SGHVS, CDR2 FQNEAQ. The CDR3 totals 16 residues. CDR3 in amino acids: CASSLGVGYSNQPQHF. DNA of the CDR3: TGTGCCAGCAGCTTAGGAGTGGGGTATAGCAATCAGCCCCAGCATTTT.

This clonotype has just a few counts. The CDR3 DNA is TGCGCCAGCAGCCAAGAATATGCAGGGCCATCCTATGGCTACACCTTC. It is translated as CASSQEYAGPSYGYTF. The chain recombines TRBV4-3 with TRBJ1-2, with D perhaps matching TRBD1 (5 bases). The germline gives CDR1 LGHNA, CDR2 YSLEER. CDR3 length equals 16 residues. With 0 bases removed from V and 4 bases from J, the gap between germline ends came to 15 bases.

There are a few counts of this clonotype. V and J are TRBV28 and TRBJ2-5; a possible D gene is TRBD2 (6 bases). The CDR3 is 12 amino acids. Trimming stripped 7 bases from V and 4 bases from J, with 10 bases between. Germline V gene lookup returns CDR1 MDHEN and CDR2 SYDVKM. The chain's CDR3 is CASISEGETQYF. CDR3 coding DNA: TGTGCCAGCATTTCGGAGGGAGAGACCCAGTACTTC.

The V call is TRBV6-6, the J call TRBJ2-7, with TRBD1 matching over 11 bases. Trimming removed 4 bases from V and 5 bases from J; junction bases left unmatched: 7. The germline V gene encodes CDR1 MNHNY and CDR2 SVGAGI (reference sequence). This CDR3 region has 15 residues. In DNA form, the CDR3 reads TGTGCCAGCAGTTCCTGGACAGGGGGCATAAACGAGCAGTACTTC. It encodes CASSSWTGGINEQYF.

This sequence joins TRBV18 and TRBJ2-3; D gene uncertain. Germline V gene lookup returns CDR1 KGHSH and CDR2 LQKENI. The V end lost 0 bases, the J end lost 3 bases, and 7 bases lay between the germline ends. The CDR3 loop spans 14 amino acids. CDR3 sequence: CASSPPDGTDTQYF. The CDR3, as DNA: TGTGCCAGCTCACCACCGGACGGGACAGATACGCAGTATTTT.

This clonotype was recorded a few times. The rearrangement links TRBV5-1 to TRBJ2-7; possibly TRBD1 for D (7 bases). The ends were cut back, 6 bases at V and 1 base at J, with 14 bases in the middle. The CDR3 has 14 amino acids. Germline V gene lookup returns CDR1 SGHRS and CDR2 YFSETQ. Here the CDR3 reads CASTWEDRSYEQYF. As DNA, the CDR3 is TGCGCCAGCACCTGGGAGGACAGGTCCTACGAGCAGTACTTC.

The gene calls are TRBV6-5 and TRBJ1-1; D might be TRBD1 (6 bases). Germline V gene lookup returns CDR1 MNHEY and CDR2 SVGAGI. Trimming left V 1 base short and J 0 bases short, with 18 bases between. This CDR3 has 18 amino acids. CDR3: CASSYFAGAGSVNTEAFF. For the CDR3, the DNA is TGTGCCAGCAGTTACTTTGCGGGGGCCGGGTCAGTGAACACTGAAGCTTTCTTT.

The chain couples TRBV20-1 to TRBJ2-7; maybe TRBD1 (5 bases). With 1 base removed from V and 1 base from J, the gap between germline ends came to 20 bases. This CDR3 spans 17 amino acids. Germline CDR1 is DFQATT and CDR2 is SNEGSKA (reference sequence). CDR3 coding DNA: TGCAGTGCTAGAGTATTTGCAGGCAGGGTGACTTCCTACGAGCAGTACTTC. Protein product: CSARVFAGRVTSYEQYF.

This clonotype occurred many times. The chain joins TRBV20-1 to TRBJ1-5, with 7 bases lining up with TRBD1. CDR3 length equals 15 residues. The germline gives CDR1 DFQATT, CDR2 SNEGSKA (reference sequence). V was pared by 5 bases and J by 8 bases, with 15 bases of the junction left unmatched. Here the CDR3 reads CSAPMETGLVEPQHF. The DNA of the CDR3 is TGCAGTGCTCCAATGGAGACAGGGCTAGTTGAGCCCCAGCATTTT.

The chain links TRBV7-4 to TRBJ1-1; D ambiguous. In germline, CDR1 is SGHVT, CDR2 SQSDAQ. The length of the CDR3 is 11 residues. The V and J ends lost 7 bases and 11 bases respectively, with 14 bases between them. The CDR3 region is CASTRPGEAFF. In DNA, the CDR3 is TGTGCCAGCACCCGTCCGGGAGAGGCTTTCTTT.

This clonotype was picked up many times. The chain couples TRBV3-1 to TRBJ2-1, with 10 bases lining up with TRBD1. CDR3 length: 15 amino acids. The V gene end was trimmed by 4 bases and the J gene end by 7 bases; junction bases not matched to a gene: 7. The V gene's germline CDR1 is LGHDT and CDR2 YNNKEL (reference sequence). As DNA, the CDR3 is TGTGCCAGCAGCCTCCCGGGACAGGGGAGGAATGAGCAGTTCTTC. Encoded protein: CASSLPGQGRNEQFF.

The chain joins TRBV7-2 to TRBJ2-3, with 11 bases identical to TRBD2. This CDR3 is 19 amino acids long. Trimming at V came to 2 bases and at J to 3 bases, leaving 13 bases not matched to a gene. Germline V gene sequence: CDR1 SGHTA, CDR2 FQGNSA. The DNA of the CDR3 is TGTGCCAGCAGCTTAATGTTCTCTAGCGGGGGGCTAGAGACAGATACGCAGTATTTT. Translation gives CASSLMFSSGGLETDTQYF.

This clonotype was picked up a small number of times. J is TRBJ2-3 and V is TRBV20-1; no clear D. Germline loops: CDR1 DFQATT, CDR2 SNEGSKA (reference sequence). This CDR3 spans 13 amino acids. Deletions cut 6 bases from V and 1 base from J, with 11 bases between. The CDR3 nucleotides read TGCAGTGCCTTGCCCGGAGGCACAGATACGCAGTATTTT. It specifies CSALPGGTDTQYF.

This clonotype was seen a handful of times. The rearrangement uses TRBV7-3 and TRBJ2-3; 12 nucleotides align to TRBD2. The length of the CDR3 is 17 residues. Looked up from germline, CDR1 is SGHTA and CDR2 is FQGTGA. The V and J ends lost 5 bases and 1 base, in that order; junction bases with no gene match: 7. In DNA form, the CDR3 reads TGTGCCAGCAGCATTCGGACTAGCGGGGATCGCACAGATACGCAGTATTTT. Protein: CASSIRTSGDRTDTQYF.

This clonotype occurred a few times. J is TRBJ2-1 and V is TRBV6-2 or TRBV6-3, with 7 bases aligning to TRBD1. V lost 4 bases and J lost 8; bases outside the gene matches: 8. Germline CDR1 is MNHEY and CDR2 is SVGEGT. The CDR3 has 14 amino acids. This CDR3 reads CASSFDRVRDEQFF. CDR3 nucleotides: TGTGCCAGCAGTTTCGACAGGGTCCGGGATGAGCAGTTCTTC.